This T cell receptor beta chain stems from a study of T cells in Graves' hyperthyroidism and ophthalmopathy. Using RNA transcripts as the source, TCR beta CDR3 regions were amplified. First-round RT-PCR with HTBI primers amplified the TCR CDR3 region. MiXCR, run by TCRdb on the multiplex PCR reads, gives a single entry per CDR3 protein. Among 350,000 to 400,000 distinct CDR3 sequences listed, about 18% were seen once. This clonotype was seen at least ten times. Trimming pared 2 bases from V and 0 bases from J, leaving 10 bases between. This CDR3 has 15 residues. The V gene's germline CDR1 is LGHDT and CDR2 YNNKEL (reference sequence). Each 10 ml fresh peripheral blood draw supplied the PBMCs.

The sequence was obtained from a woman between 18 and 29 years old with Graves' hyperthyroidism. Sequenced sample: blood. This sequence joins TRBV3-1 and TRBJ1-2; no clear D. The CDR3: CASSQQVGSNYGYTF. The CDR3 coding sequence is TGTGCCAGCAGCCAACAAGTGGGATCTAACTATGGCTACACCTTC.